This TCR beta chain comes out of a study of blood T cells in healthy people across ages. Broader study findings: More naive CD4+ cells and higher diversity marked long-lived donors relative to aged donors.

Primers used in a second PCR of roughly 7 to 12 cycles were a sample-barcoded 5' primer and a J-beta primer mix. Via MiXCR, TCRdb re-called the 5' RACE reads, giving one row per CDR3 protein. Of approximately 880,000 distinct CDR3 sequences detected, approximately 49% appear once; the ten largest clones hold 10% to 15%. This clonotype was recorded a few times. Its matching antigen is unknown. Per germline, CDR1 SQVTM and CDR2 ANQGSEA. The CDR3 has 12 residues. V lost 4 bases, J lost 4 bases, and 10 bases lay in between. Staff drew 9 to 10 milliliters of peripheral blood from each donor. This TCR was sampled from a man aged 30 to 45 in good health. The rearrangement uses TRBV29-1 and TRBJ1-2, with no clear D. The sample was blood. The CDR3 spells CSVALFGYGYTF. The CDR3 DNA reads TGCAGCGTTGCCTTGTTTGGCTATGGCTACACCTTC.